This T cell receptor (beta chain) was identified in a study of CD8+ T cells in alopecia areata. In the study overall: Each day, treated patients took oral tofacitinib twice, at 5 to 10 mg per dose. Dosing with tofacitinib proceeded for 6 to 18 months, followed by 6 months off drug.

This clone has just a few counts. Its antigen is not identified. The study, taken as a whole, reports: Lesional tissue from the scalp (especially in alopecia totalis/universalis) showed higher clonality than normal scalp.

cDNA reverse transcribed from extracted RNA served as the sequencing template. Profiling relied on immunoSEQ multiplex PCR, and the TCRdb table lists in-frame clones only, not all of them. The repertoire consists of a few hundred thousand clones, with about two fifths occurring once and the leading ten covering 0.48%. As to treatment: oral pan-JAK inhibitor, 5-10 mg twice daily. The origin of this receptor is a human donor with alopecia areata. Specimen: CD4+ T cells sorted from blood, collected at approximately week 34, from a patient treated with tofacitinib.

The CDR3 sequence is CASSQMGQKRGEQYF. CDR3 nucleotide sequence: TGCGCCAGCAGCCAAATGGGACAAAAAAGGGGCGAGCAGTACTTC. This rearrangement joins TRBV4-1 to TRBJ2-7, with D possibly matching TRBD1 (6 bases). The CDR3 has 15 amino acids. V was trimmed by 2 bases and J by 6 bases, leaving 17 bases between them. From germline, CDR1 is MGHRA and CDR2 YSYEKL.